This T cell receptor beta chain derives from a study of patients and donors after allogeneic stem cell transplantation. TCRdb called the RT-PCR reads again in MiXCR, with one record for every CDR3 protein. The data show roughly 230,000 distinct CDR3 sequences, with around an eighth seen just once and 11% held by the top ten. Germline trimming cut 4 bases from V and 6 bases from J; bases unmatched to any gene: 10. In germline, CDR1 is SGHRS, CDR2 YFSETQ. CDR3 length equals 14 residues. The sequenced material came from blood, either unsorted or a sorted T cell fraction (not recorded which). The genes are TRBV5-1 and TRBJ2-7; 7 bases are a match to TRBD1. This clonotype was obtained from a human donor who was either an allogeneic HSCT recipient or a stem cell or donor lymphocyte infusion donor (not recorded which). It is not recorded whose cells these are; they may come from a transplant donor. CDR3 coding DNA: TGCGCCAGCAGCAAAGACAGGGTTTATCTCGAGCAGTACTTC. Encoded protein: CASSKDRVYLEQYF.